This T cell receptor beta chain emerged from a study of cytomegalovirus exposure and HLA in healthy donors. As to this clone: The antigen is undetermined.

Amplification used 60 Vbeta primers and 13 Jbeta primers. Under the authors' procedure: A later analysis tallied some 80 million unique TCR beta chains, 9.5 million to 14 million of them shared. TCRdb's table, derived via immunoSEQ multiplex PCR, lists solely in-frame clones and lacks some. That table furnishes V, J and clone size, whereas the DNA furnished D and trimming. The specimen's table records about 160,000 clones. The CDR3 is 14 residues long. V trimming: 4 bases; J trimming: 3 bases; junction bases outside the gene matches: 6. Germline CDR1 is SGHRS and CDR2 is YFSETQ. Study observations and caveats: Looking again later, the authors saw that most CMV-associated TCR beta chains seemed HLA-restricted. The study put 150 or so TCR beta chains on its list as cytomegalovirus-associated.

The clonotype comes from a woman aged 55-69 years in good health and CMV-seronegative. Material: PBMCs. The genes are TRBV5-1 and TRBJ2-5, with 7 bases identical to TRBD1. This CDR3 is CASSPGQVEETQYF. CDR3 DNA: TGCGCCAGCAGCCCCGGACAGGTCGAAGAGACCCAGTACTTC.